Shown below are 3 T cell receptor beta chains from a single sample sequenced in a study of blood T cell repertoires in COVID-19. Data came from immunoSEQ multiplex PCR; TCRdb stores just in-frame clones and leaves some out. Among more than 100,000 clones listed, around 86% were seen once. Input material: peripheral blood. The origin of the receptors is a woman between 65 and 79 years old with acute or convalescent COVID-19.

The chain uses TRBV25-1 and TRBJ1-1; 7 bases fit TRBD1. Germline CDR1 is MGHDK and CDR2 is SYGVNS. Trimming at V came to 5 bases and at J to 3 bases, leaving 3 bases not matched to a gene. This CDR3 is built from 13 residues. CDR3 protein: CASSRQGDTEAFF. The CDR3 DNA sequence: TGTGCCAGCAGTAGACAGGGAGACACTGAAGCTTTCTTT.

The chain joins TRBV5-4 to TRBJ1-3, with 9 positions matching TRBD1. The CDR3 runs 18 residues. V lost 4 bases to trimming and J lost 0 bases; unmatched junction nucleotides: 11. CDR1 is SGHNT, CDR2 YYREEE, per germline (reference sequence). CDR3 sequence (DNA): TGTGCCAGCAGCCGAAAACCAACAGGGGGCTACTCTGGAAACACCATATATTTT. Translation: CASSRKPTGGYSGNTIYF.

The chain links TRBV30 to TRBJ2-3; D might be TRBD2 (5 bases). With 5 bases removed from V and 0 bases from J, the gap between germline ends came to 9 bases. The CDR3 length is 13 residues. The germline V gene encodes CDR1 GTSNPN and CDR2 SVGIG (reference sequence). The CDR3 reads CAWSSGSTDTQYF. The CDR3 nucleotides are TGTGCCTGGTCAAGCGGTAGCACAGATACGCAGTATTTT.